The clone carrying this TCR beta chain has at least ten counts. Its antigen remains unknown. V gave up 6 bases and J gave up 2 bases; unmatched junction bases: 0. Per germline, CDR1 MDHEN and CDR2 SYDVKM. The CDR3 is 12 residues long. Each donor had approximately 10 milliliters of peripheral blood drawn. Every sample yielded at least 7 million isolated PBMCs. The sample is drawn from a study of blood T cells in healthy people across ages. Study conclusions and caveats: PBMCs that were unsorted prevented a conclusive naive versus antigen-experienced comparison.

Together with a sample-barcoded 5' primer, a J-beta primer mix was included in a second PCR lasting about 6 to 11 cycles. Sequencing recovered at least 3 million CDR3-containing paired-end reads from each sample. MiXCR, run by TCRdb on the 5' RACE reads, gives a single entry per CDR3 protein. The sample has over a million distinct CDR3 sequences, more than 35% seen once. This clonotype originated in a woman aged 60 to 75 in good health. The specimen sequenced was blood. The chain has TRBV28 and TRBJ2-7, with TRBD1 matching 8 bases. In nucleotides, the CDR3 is TGTGCCAGCAGGGACAGGGCCTACGAGCAGTACTTC. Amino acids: CASRDRAYEQYF.